These 28 T cell receptor beta chains originate from one sample sequenced in a study of cytomegalovirus exposure and HLA in healthy donors (dated by TCRdb to between 2016 and 2019). The protocol used for the library was the immunoSEQ multiplex PCR assay. A mixture of 60 forward primers for TCR Vbeta segments and 13 reverse primers for TCR Jbeta segments was used in the multiplex PCR. What TCRdb holds here is the immuneACCESS table cut down to in-frame rearrangements. Part of the clones is not present; checked against another copy, under half of the missing clones reflect an unresolved V gene, and the others are unexplained. The sample table contains 150,000 or so clones; only one count was recorded for about 74% of them. Together, the top ten hold about 3.4% of the sample. Sequenced material: PBMCs. The receptors originated from a male donor in good health and CMV-seronegative.

This clone came up a few times. The J gene is TRBJ2-6, the V gene TRBV18, with D unclear. V was shortened by 2 bases and J by 0 bases, with 14 bases between the two germline ends. The CDR3 covers 18 residues. Germline-derived CDR1 and CDR2 are KGHSH and LQKENI. The DNA of the CDR3 is TGTGCCAGCTCACCAGTGGTCTTATCGAGCTCTGGGGCCAACGTCCTGACTTTC. It encodes CASSPVVLSSSGANVLTF.

The chain has TRBV5-5 and TRBJ1-5, with D possibly matching TRBD1 (5 bases). The CDR3 is made up of 15 amino acids. V was pared by 5 bases and J by 0 bases, with 12 bases between. CDR1 is SGHKS and CDR2 is YYEKEE in the germline V gene (reference sequence). Here the CDR3 DNA reads TGTGCCAGCAGATGGGGGGGGGATAGCAATCAGCCCCAGCATTTT. Residues: CASRWGGDSNQPQHF.

This clone was found once. The V gene is TRBV5-5, the J gene TRBJ1-2, with TRBD1 identical over 11 bases. J lost 8 bases, V lost 4 bases, and 7 bases had no gene match. CDR1 SGHKS and CDR2 YYEKEE come from the germline V gene (reference sequence). The CDR3 runs to 14 residues. CDR3 region: CASSPMDRGLGYTF. The CDR3 region has the DNA TGTGCCAGCAGCCCGATGGACAGGGGGCTAGGCTACACCTTC. The full variable domain, with the rest looked up from reference TRBV5-5 and TRBJ1-2, is DAGVTQSPTHLIKTRGQQVTLRCSPISGHKSVSWYQQVLGQGPQFIFQYYEKEERGRGNFPDRFSARQFPNYSSELNVNALLLGDSALYLCASSPMDRGLGYTFGSGTRLTVV.

V is TRBV7-2 and J is TRBJ2-7, with 7 bases aligning to TRBD1. Unmatched junction bases numbered 16, after V lost 5 bases and J lost 9 bases. Per germline, CDR1 SGHTA and CDR2 FQGNSA. This CDR3 comprises 15 residues. The CDR3 coding sequence is TGTGCCAGCAGCCTTGGGACAGCCCCAGCTTGGGTGCAGTACTTC. It translates to CASSLGTAPAWVQYF.

V gene TRBV6-5 combines with J gene TRBJ1-1, with D possibly matching TRBD1 (5 bases). Trimming removed 2 bases at V and 1 base at J, with 11 bases between. Germline CDR1 is MNHEY and CDR2 is SVGAGI. The CDR3 has 15 amino acids. CDR3 DNA: TGTGCCAGCAGTTACCTCAGGGTTGGGAACACTGAAGCTTTCTTT. It encodes CASSYLRVGNTEAFF.

This clone has just a few counts. The chain employs TRBV19 and TRBJ2-5; 12 bases map to TRBD2. V was clipped by 6 bases and J by 0 bases; unmatched bases: 5. The CDR3 extends over 16 amino acids. Germline loops: CDR1 LNHDA, CDR2 SQIVND (reference sequence). Here the CDR3 reads CASRTGTSGYQETQYF. CDR3 bases: TGTGCCAGTAGGACCGGGACTAGCGGGTACCAAGAGACCCAGTACTTC. The full variable domain, with the rest looked up from reference TRBV19 and TRBJ2-5, is DGGITQSPKYLFRKEGQNVTLSCEQNLNHDAMYWYRQDPGQGLRLIYYSQIVNDFQKGDIAEGYSVSREKKESFPLTVTSAQKNPTAFYLCASRTGTSGYQETQYFGPGTRLLVL.

The rearrangement joins TRBV4-1 to TRBJ1-4; 9 nucleotides align to TRBD1. The CDR3 has 15 amino acids. V shed 3 bases, J shed 8 bases, and the junction held 7 bases outside the gene matches. The V gene's germline CDR1 is MGHRA and CDR2 YSYEKL. The CDR3 nucleotides are TGCGCCAGCAGCCAGCCGGGACAGGGTCGGGAAAAACTGTTTTTT. It codes for CASSQPGQGREKLFF.

This clone was observed a handful of times. The V gene is TRBV29-1, the J gene TRBJ2-7, with 8 bases fitting TRBD1. In germline, CDR1 is SQVTM, CDR2 ANQGSEA. The V gene end was trimmed by 5 bases and the J gene end by 1 base; junction bases not matched to a gene: 13. The length of the CDR3 is 16 residues. The CDR3 region is CSVWVRWGQESYEQYF. For the CDR3, the DNA is TGCAGCGTTTGGGTTCGCTGGGGACAGGAATCCTACGAGCAGTACTTC.

The V call is TRBV5-6, the J call TRBJ2-7; TRBD1 matches at 7 bases. Germline CDR1 is SGHDT and CDR2 is YYEEEE. The V and J ends lost 3 bases and 2 bases, in that order; junction bases with no gene match: 5. The CDR3 contains 14 residues. DNA for the CDR3: TGTGCCAGCAGCTGGAGGACAGGACCCTACGAGCAGTACTTC. Translated, it gives CASSWRTGPYEQYF.

This chain links TRBV7-2 with TRBJ2-1; TRBD2 aligns across 7 bases. The V gene end was trimmed by 4 bases and the J gene end by 1 base; junction bases not matched to a gene: 13. The CDR3 contains 18 residues. Germline V lookup: CDR1 SGHTA, CDR2 FQGNSA. CDR3 sequence: CASSSAGRSGGSYNEQFF. In DNA form, the CDR3 reads TGTGCCAGCAGCTCAGCCGGGAGGAGTGGGGGTTCCTACAATGAGCAGTTCTTC.

The chain recombines TRBV18 with TRBJ2-7; D is perhaps TRBD2 (5 bases). This CDR3 has 14 amino acids. V lost 2 bases and J 2 bases, leaving 10 bases between the germline ends. Germline V gives CDR1 KGHSH, CDR2 LQKENI. The CDR3 DNA follows: TGTGCCAGCTCACCATCGGACGGGGCCTACGAGCAGTACTTC. It yields the protein CASSPSDGAYEQYF.

This clone was seen a handful of times. CDR3 sequence (DNA): TGCGCCAGCAGCCAAGGAGCGGGGATAACTAATGAAAAACTGTTTTTT. This encodes CASSQGAGITNEKLFF. V usage is TRBV4-1 and J usage is TRBJ1-4; no firm D call. The CDR3 runs 16 residues. The V and J ends lost 1 base and 1 base respectively, with 10 bases between them. CDR1 MGHRA and CDR2 YSYEKL come from the germline V gene.

V is TRBV2 and J is TRBJ1-1; 7 bases align to TRBD1. The CDR3 totals 12 residues. V lost 10 bases and J lost 1; bases outside the gene matches: 3. Looked up from germline, CDR1 is SNHLY and CDR2 is FYNNEI. DNA of the CDR3: TGTGCCACGGGACAGTCGAACACTGAAGCTTTCTTT. Translating it yields CATGQSNTEAFF.

The chain employs TRBV7-2 and TRBJ2-3; tentative D call: TRBD2 (7 bases). The CDR3 covers 17 residues. From germline, CDR1 is SGHTA and CDR2 FQGNSA. V was cut by 1 base and J by 9 bases, with 23 bases left in between. The CDR3 region has the DNA TGTGCCAGCAGCTTAGTAGGAGGACCACAGGGAGGGAGAACGCAGTATTTT. Translation: CASSLVGGPQGGRTQYF.

The chain has TRBV28 and TRBJ1-2; TRBD1 matches 8 bases. The germline gives CDR1 MDHEN, CDR2 SYDVKM. The CDR3 is made up of 15 amino acids. V gave up 5 bases and J gave up 3 bases; unmatched junction bases: 8. CDR3 protein: CASSGADRADYGYTF. CDR3 sequence (DNA): TGTGCCAGCAGTGGCGCGGACAGGGCGGACTATGGCTACACCTTC.

The chain carries TRBV29-1 and TRBJ2-3; 9 nucleotides agree with TRBD1. From germline, CDR1 is SQVTM and CDR2 ANQGSEA. CDR3 size: 15 residues. Losses at the gene ends were 4 bases for V and 3 bases for J; bases not matched to a gene: 8. The CDR3 is CSVVYWTGATDTQYF. CDR3 sequence (DNA): TGCAGCGTTGTTTACTGGACAGGGGCGACAGATACGCAGTATTTT.

Only a few counts were recorded for this clone. The gene calls are TRBV2 and TRBJ2-1; D gene uncertain. V was pared by 6 bases and J by 4 bases, with 4 bases between. This CDR3 spans 11 amino acids. Germline CDR1 reads SNHLY; CDR2 reads FYNNEI. CDR3 amino acids: CASRQYNEQFF. DNA for the CDR3: TGTGCCAGCAGACAGTACAATGAGCAGTTCTTC.

The genes are TRBV23-1 and TRBJ1-1; D is uncertain. TRBV23-1 is an ORF, with its function uncertain. The V end lost 4 bases, the J end lost 1 base, and 13 bases lay between the germline ends. The CDR3 consists of 15 residues. The CDR3 reads CASSLRYGKNTEAFF. The CDR3 region has the DNA TGCGCCAGCAGTCTGAGGTACGGAAAGAACACTGAAGCTTTCTTT.

V and J are TRBV18 and TRBJ1-5, with 11 positions matching TRBD1. After removal of 6 bases from V and 6 bases from J, the junction contained 7 bases not matched to a gene. Germline values: CDR1 KGHSH, CDR2 LQKENI. The CDR3 length is 15 residues. The CDR3 loop is CASSPGQGEGQPQHF. The CDR3 nucleotides are TGTGCCAGCTCCCCGGGACAGGGGGAAGGTCAGCCCCAGCATTTT.

In this sample, this clone turned up once. The rearrangement uses TRBV2 and TRBJ2-3; the D gene is possibly TRBD2 (6 bases). This CDR3 region has 17 residues. V dropped 5 bases and J dropped 3 bases, with 21 bases sitting between them. CDR1 is SNHLY, CDR2 FYNNEI, per germline. The DNA of the CDR3 is TGTGCCAGCAGTCGATTCGGGTCGGGAGATGTTACAGATACGCAGTATTTT. Its translation is CASSRFGSGDVTDTQYF.

The genes are TRBV7-9 and TRBJ1-1; 8 nucleotides line up with TRBD1. CDR3 length: 15 amino acids. Germline V gene lookup returns CDR1 SEHNR and CDR2 FQNEAQ (reference sequence). J was trimmed by 6 bases and V by 3 bases; bases with no gene match: 9. CDR3 DNA sequence: TGTGCCAGCAGCTTGGACAGGGAAGGTAACCCTGAAGCTTTCTTT. It translates to CASSLDREGNPEAFF.

The V gene is TRBV10-3, the J gene TRBJ2-7, with D possibly being TRBD1 (6 bases). The CDR3 length is 14 residues. The germline V gene encodes CDR1 ENHRY and CDR2 SYGVKD. The ends were cut back, 3 bases at V and 6 bases at J, with 15 bases in the middle. The CDR3 sequence: CAISETPGQSEQYF. In nucleotides, the CDR3 is TGTGCCATCAGTGAAACCCCGGGACAAAGCGAGCAGTACTTC.

The V and J genes are TRBV28 and TRBJ2-4; TRBD2 matches 14 bases. Germline CDR1 MDHEN, CDR2 SYDVKM. V shed 5 bases, J shed 7 bases, and the junction held 7 bases outside the gene matches. CDR3 length: 16 amino acids. CDR3 sequence: CASSPGLAGGQNIQYF. Here the CDR3 DNA reads TGTGCCAGCAGTCCCGGACTAGCGGGAGGTCAGAACATTCAGTACTTC.

The chain is built from TRBV6-5 and TRBJ1-5, with D tentatively TRBD1 (6 bases). The CDR3 covers 12 residues. The germline V and J ends were trimmed by 5 bases and 10 bases, with 12 bases remaining between them. Germline V gene data show CDR1 as MNHEY and CDR2 as SVGAGI. The CDR3 DNA reads TGTGCCAGCAGTGACCACAGGGAACCCCAGCATTTT. It is translated as CASSDHREPQHF.

The V gene is TRBV2, the J gene TRBJ1-4, with a possible D match to TRBD1 (5 bases). The CDR3 spans 14 residues. V dropped 6 bases and J dropped 5 bases, with 13 bases sitting between them. Germline V gene lookup returns CDR1 SNHLY and CDR2 FYNNEI. CDR3: CASSPTAGNEKLFF. Here the CDR3 DNA reads TGTGCCAGCAGCCCGACAGCTGGGAATGAAAAACTGTTTTTT.

V usage is TRBV10-2 and J usage is TRBJ2-5; possible D gene TRBD1, 6 bases. In germline, CDR1 is WSHSY, CDR2 SAAADI. This CDR3 region has 13 residues. V was shortened by 3 bases and J by 11 bases, with 16 bases between the two germline ends. CDR3 in amino acids: CASSDVGASEQYF. Here the CDR3 DNA reads TGCGCCAGCAGTGACGTGGGGGCGTCTGAGCAGTACTTC.

This clone was observed a few times. This chain uses TRBV7-7 with TRBJ2-1; D unclear. Germline CDR1 and CDR2: SSHAT and FNYEAQ (reference sequence). V gave up 4 bases and J gave up 4 bases, with 17 bases separating them. The CDR3 has 16 residues. This CDR3 reads CASSSKLTGNYNEQFF. CDR3 nucleotides: TGTGCCAGCAGCTCCAAATTGACGGGTAATTACAATGAGCAGTTCTTC.

This chain uses TRBV29-1 with TRBJ1-2, with TRBD1 matching 10 bases. Germline V gene lookup returns CDR1 SQVTM and CDR2 ANQGSEA. V was pared by 6 bases and J by 14 bases, with 12 bases of the junction left unmatched. There are 12 residues in the CDR3. DNA of the CDR3: TGCAGCGTCGAGGGACAGGGGCTTTTGGTTACCTTC. Translated, it gives CSVEGQGLLVTF. Variable domain in full (rest from reference TRBV29-1 and TRBJ1-2): SAVISQKPSRDICQRGTSLTIQCQVDSQVTMMFWYRQQPGQSLTLIATANQGSEATYESGFVIDKFPISRPNLTFSTLTVSNMSPEDSSIYLCSVEGQGLLVTFGSGTRLTVV.